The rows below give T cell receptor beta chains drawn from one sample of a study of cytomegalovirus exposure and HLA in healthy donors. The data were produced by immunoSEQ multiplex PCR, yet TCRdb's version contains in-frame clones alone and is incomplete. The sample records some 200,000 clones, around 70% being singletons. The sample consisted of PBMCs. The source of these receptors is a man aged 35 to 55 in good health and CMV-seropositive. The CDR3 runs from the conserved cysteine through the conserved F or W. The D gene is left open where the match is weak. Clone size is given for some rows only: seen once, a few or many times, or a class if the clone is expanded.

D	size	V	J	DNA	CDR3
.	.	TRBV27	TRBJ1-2	TGTGCCAGCAGTTGGGACAAGGCATATGGCTACACCTTC	CASSWDKAYGYTF
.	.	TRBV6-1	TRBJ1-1	TGTGCCAGCCGCTGGGGGGGAACGAACACTGAAGCTTTCTTT	CASRWGGTNTEAFF
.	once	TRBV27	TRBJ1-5	TGTGCCAGCAGTTTAAATGGAGTCAATCAGCCCCAGCATTTT	CASSLNGVNQPQHF
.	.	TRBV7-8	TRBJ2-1	TGTGCCAGCAGCCCCCTAACAGGGAATGAGCAGTTCTTC	CASSPLTGNEQFF
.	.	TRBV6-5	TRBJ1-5	TGTGCCAGCAGGCCGGGGGGCAGGTCCAATCAGCCCCAGCATTTT	CASRPGGRSNQPQHF
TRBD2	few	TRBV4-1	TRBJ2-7	TGCGCCAGCAGCCAAGGGTCGGGACTAGTATACGAGCAGTACTTC	CASSQGSGLVYEQYF
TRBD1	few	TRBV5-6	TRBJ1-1	TGTGCCAGCACCCGAGACAGGGTCAGGAAGACTGAAGCTTTCTTT	CASTRDRVRKTEAFF
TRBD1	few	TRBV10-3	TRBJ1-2	TGTGCCATCATGGGGACAGGCGCCTATGGCTACACCTTC	CAIMGTGAYGYTF
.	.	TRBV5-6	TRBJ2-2	TGTGCCAGCAGCCGTACCCCTGTAGCCACCGGGGAGCTGTTTTTT	CASSRTPVATGELFF
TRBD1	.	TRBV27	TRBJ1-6	TGTGCCAGCAGTCCGACGGACAGGGGGAACTCACCCCTCCACTTT	CASSPTDRGNSPLHF
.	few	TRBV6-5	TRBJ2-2	TGTGCCAGCAGTCGCGAGATAAGCACCGGGGAGCTGTTTTTT	CASSREISTGELFF
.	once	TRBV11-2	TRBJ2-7	TGTGCCAGCAGCCGTTCCTACGAGCAGTACTTC	CASSRSYEQYF
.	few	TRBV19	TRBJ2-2	TGTGCCAGTAGTACCAGAGGGACCGGGGAGCTGTTTTTT	CASSTRGTGELFF
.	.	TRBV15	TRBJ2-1	TGTGCCACCAGTAGGACAGTATACAATGAGCAGTTCTTC	CATSRTVYNEQFF
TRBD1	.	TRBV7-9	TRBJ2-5	TGTGCCAGCAGCCCCGGGACAGGCCTTGGTGGAGAGACCCAGTACTTC	CASSPGTGLGGETQYF
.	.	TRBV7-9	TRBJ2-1	TGTGCCAGCAGCACAGGGATCTCCTACAATGAGCAGTTCTTC	CASSTGISYNEQFF
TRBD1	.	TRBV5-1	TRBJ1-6	TGCGCCAGCAGCTCAGGGACAGGGGAGAGTGGATTACCCCTCCACTTT	CASSSGTGESGLPLHF
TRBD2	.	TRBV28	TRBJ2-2	TGTGCCAGCAGAATGAGCGGGGGCGCGACGACCGGGGAGCTGTTTTTT	CASRMSGGATTGELFF
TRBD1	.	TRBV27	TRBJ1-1	TGTGCCAGCAGTTCGACAGGGGCTGAAGCTTTCTTT	CASSSTGAEAFF
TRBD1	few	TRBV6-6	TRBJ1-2	TGTGCCAGCAGTGGGACAGGGGAGACGAGTGGCTACACCTTC	CASSGTGETSGYTF